The source of this T cell receptor beta chain is a study of Graves' ophthalmopathy and Graves' hyperthyroidism. The wider study: There was a collection of peripheral blood at initial diagnosis, before any treatment.

Overall study findings and caveats: The blood repertoire also included most expanded thyroid clonotypes above 0.001 frequency. Separation of ophthalmopathy from stable hyperthyroidism was achieved by a 13-signature model, at around 90% sensitivity and under 82% specificity.

This clonotype came up a few times. Its matching antigen is unknown. Amplified TCR beta CDR3 regions were obtained using RNA transcripts as template. The library came from an HTBI-primed first-round RT-PCR and a second-round multiplex PCR. TCRdb fed the multiplex PCR reads into MiXCR, producing one record per CDR3 protein. The sample yields over 450,000 distinct CDR3 sequences, approximately 14% seen once. Trimming cost V 7 bases and J 3 bases; bases outside gene matches: 14. The CDR3 sequence is 16 residues long. Germline loops: CDR1 GTSNPN, CDR2 SVGIG (reference sequence). Physicians reached a diagnosis by relying on clinical symptoms, serum thyroxine, TRAb, thyroid ultrasound and orbital computed tomography.

Sequenced: blood. This receptor was identified in a woman aged 25 to 39 with Graves' ophthalmopathy. This chain links TRBV30 with TRBJ2-5; 10 bases fit TRBD1. This CDR3 reads CAYHHADRGLKETQYF. The CDR3 bases are TGTGCCTACCATCACGCCGACAGGGGGCTAAAAGAGACCCAGTACTTC.